What follows describes a single T cell receptor (beta chain). Clones were sequenced by immunoSEQ multiplex PCR, and TCRdb holds only the in-frame ones, with some missing. Among about 330,000 clones, 85% to 90% were seen once, and the ten largest hold roughly a tenth. These data belong to a study of blood T cell repertoires in COVID-19. Background on the study: Acute-phase and convalescent COVID-19 samples originated in the United States, Italy and Spain. T cells, B-cell-depleted T cells, or PBMCs provided the cDNA or gDNA that served as material.

The CDR3 contains 13 residues. V was shortened by 2 bases and J by 13 bases, with 12 bases between the two germline ends. CDR1 and CDR2 (germline): MNHEY, SVGAGI. The receptor's source is a woman between 18 and 29 years old who had recovered from COVID-19. J is TRBJ1-6 and V is TRBV6-5, with D maybe TRBD1 (5 bases). The specimen sequenced was PBMCs or T cells enriched from blood (not recorded which). The CDR3 is CASSYAIQDPLHF. In DNA form, the CDR3 reads TGTGCCAGCAGTTACGCAATACAGGATCCCCTCCACTTT.